The rows below give T cell receptor beta chains drawn from one sample of a study of T cells in Graves' hyperthyroidism and ophthalmopathy. TCRdb analysed the multiplex PCR reads with MiXCR anew, one entry per CDR3 protein. The table lists 250,000 to 300,000 distinct CDR3 sequences, around 15% of them singletons. The sequenced sample consisted of blood. The receptors shown here come from a woman aged 40 to 49 with Graves' hyperthyroidism. The CDR3 runs from the conserved cysteine through the conserved F or W. D genes are given only for firm matches. Expanded clones get a size class; other rows say once, few or many, or leave the size out.

v_gene	d_gene	abundance	j_gene	CDR3nt	CDR3aa
TRBV6-1	NA	many	TRBJ1-5	TGTGCCAGCAGTGAACCAGGGGTCAGGGTGGATCAGCCCCAGCATTTT	CASSEPGVRVDQPQHF
TRBV27	TRBD1	many	TRBJ2-7	TGTGCCAGCAGTCGCGGACAGGAACCCTACGAGCAGTACTTC	CASSRGQEPYEQYF
TRBV7-2	TRBD1	many	TRBJ2-1	TGTGCCAGCAGCCCCATAGGGGGCCCTGGCGTAAACAATGAGCAGTTCTTC	CASSPIGGPGVNNEQFF
TRBV5-1	TRBD2	many	TRBJ2-7	TGTGCCAGCAGCCCAGGGACTAGCGGCTACGAGCAGTACTTC	CASSPGTSGYEQYF
TRBV5-1	NA	NA	TRBJ1-6	TGCGCCAGCAGCAACCAAGACAGCGCATATAATTCACCCCTCCACTTT	CASSNQDSAYNSPLHF
TRBV5-5	NA	few	TRBJ2-1	TGTGCCAGCAGTCCCGGGAGACAGAATTACAATGAGCAGTTCTTC	CASSPGRQNYNEQFF
TRBV28	TRBD2	many	TRBJ2-3	TGTGCCAGCACCCCAAGCGGGGGAGGGGATGCGTATACGCAGTATTTT	CASTPSGGGDAYTQYF
TRBV9	NA	few	TRBJ2-1	TGTGCCAGCAGCGAAGGAGATTTATACAATGAGCAGTTCTTC	CASSEGDLYNEQFF
TRBV5-5	NA	few	TRBJ1-2	TGTGCCAGCAGCACCCGAGGTAGCCAGGGGACCGAGGGCTACACCTTC	CASSTRGSQGTEGYTF
TRBV13	NA	many	TRBJ2-2	TGTGCCAGCAGCTTCAGGGAATCCGGGGAGCTGTTTTTT	CASSFRESGELFF
TRBV5-8	TRBD1	many	TRBJ2-3	TGTGCCAGCAGCTTGGTACAGGGGGCCACAGATACGCAGTATTTT	CASSLVQGATDTQYF
TRBV16	NA	few	TRBJ2-2	TGTGCCAGCAGCCAATCAAGGGAGCTGTTTTTT	CASSQSRELFF
TRBV2	TRBD2	many	TRBJ2-7	TGTGCCAGCAGTGCCGGTCTAGCGGGAGGCGAGCAGTACTTC	CASSAGLAGGEQYF
TRBV28	NA	many	TRBJ2-7	TGTGCCAGCAGTCCCCCCTGGGGAGGCCTCTACGAGCAGTACTTC	CASSPPWGGLYEQYF
TRBV28	NA	many	TRBJ2-1	TGTGCCAGCAGTCTTATAGGATTGGACTACCACAATGAGCAGTTCTTC	CASSLIGLDYHNEQFF
TRBV7-8	TRBD2	many	TRBJ2-2	TGTGCCAGCAGCTTAATGCGGGAGAGTTACACCGGGGAGCTGTTTTTT	CASSLMRESYTGELFF
TRBV28	NA	many	TRBJ2-5	TGTGCCAGTTCAGGGGAGAAGACCCAGTACTTC	CASSGEKTQYF
TRBV19	NA	many	TRBJ1-1	TGTGCCAGTAGTATGACCCAGAACACTGAAGCTTTCTTT	CASSMTQNTEAFF
TRBV7-2	NA	NA	TRBJ2-3	TGTGCCAGCAGCTTAGCCGGGGGAACGCAGTATTTT	CASSLAGGTQYF
TRBV3-1	TRBD2	many	TRBJ2-1	TGTGCCAGCAGCCTTCATACTAGCGGGAGGGCGCATGAGCAGTTCTTC	CASSLHTSGRAHEQFF
TRBV7-8	NA	many	TRBJ1-2	TGTGCCAGCAGCTTAGAGGTAGCCGGAGATGGCTACACCTTC	CASSLEVAGDGYTF
TRBV18	NA	many	TRBJ1-2	TGTGCCAGCTCCACGAGGAGGAACAGCTATGGCTACACCTTC	CASSTRRNSYGYTF
TRBV6-2/TRBV6-3	NA	many	TRBJ2-7	TGTGCCAGCGGCCTTCGAGGTTGGTACGAGCAGTACTTC	CASGLRGWYEQYF
TRBV28	TRBD1	many	TRBJ2-7	TGTGCCAGCAGTTTATTCGGGGACAGCTCCTACGAGCAGTACTTC	CASSLFGDSSYEQYF
TRBV28	NA	many	TRBJ2-5	TGTGCCAGCAGATCACGGGTGTGGGAGACCCAGTACTTC	CASRSRVWETQYF
TRBV4-1	TRBD1	few	TRBJ1-2	TGCGCCAGCAGCCAAGCTGGACAGGGCTTATATGGCTACACCTTC	CASSQAGQGLYGYTF
TRBV3-1	NA	many	TRBJ2-3	TGTGCCAGCAGCCAAGATCCTGGAGATACGCAGTATTTT	CASSQDPGDTQYF
TRBV20-1	NA	many	TRBJ2-7	TGCAGTGCTATGGAAGGCAGCCCCTACGAGCAGTACTTC	CSAMEGSPYEQYF
TRBV13	NA	many	TRBJ2-1	TGTGCCAGCAGCGACAGGGACTTCTACAATGAGCAGTTCTTC	CASSDRDFYNEQFF
TRBV7-9	NA	many	TRBJ2-5	TGTGCCAGCAGCCGTGGTAGCGTTATCGAGACCCAGTACTTC	CASSRGSVIETQYF
TRBV19	NA	many	TRBJ1-1	TGTGCCAGTAACCCTAGGTCGGGGATCGCTGAAGCTTTCTTT	CASNPRSGIAEAFF
TRBV28	NA	NA	TRBJ1-1	TGTGCCGGCTCCCAGGCGGAATTGAACACTGAAGCTTTCTTT	CAGSQAELNTEAFF
TRBV19	NA	many	TRBJ1-5	TGTGCCAGTAGTAAAACAGGGACAAGCAATCAGCCCCAGCATTTT	CASSKTGTSNQPQHF
TRBV29-1	NA	many	TRBJ2-3	TGCAGCGTCCAACCCCGGGCCGACACAGATACGCAGTATTTT	CSVQPRADTDTQYF
TRBV11-2	NA	many	TRBJ1-1	TGTGCCAGCAGCTTAGCAAGGCCCGAAGCTTTCTTT	CASSLARPEAFF
TRBV27	TRBD2	few	TRBJ2-5	TGTGCCAGCAGTTTGGAAGACCATAGCGGGAGGGTGCAAGAGACCCAGTACTTC	CASSLEDHSGRVQETQYF
TRBV7-2	NA	many	TRBJ1-5	TGTGCCAGCAGCCCCAGTTCGAACAATCAGCCCCAGCATTTT	CASSPSSNNQPQHF
TRBV24-1	NA	many	TRBJ1-1	TGTGCCACCAGTGATTTTGAGGAATCTGAAGCTTTCTTT	CATSDFEESEAFF
TRBV6-2/TRBV6-3	NA	NA	TRBJ1-5	TGTGCCAGCAGTGGGGGGGTTACCCGTAGCAATCAGCCCCAGCATTTT	CASSGGVTRSNQPQHF
TRBV5-4	NA	NA	TRBJ2-3	TGTGCCAGCAGCTTGGTGGGAGCAAGGACAGATACGCAGTATTTT	CASSLVGARTDTQYF
TRBV5-1	NA	many	TRBJ1-1	TGCGCCAGCAGCTTGAGGAGCGGCGGGGAACCTGAAGCTTTCTTT	CASSLRSGGEPEAFF
TRBV5-5	NA	once	TRBJ1-6	TGTACCAGCAGCTTGAGTGCTGATTCACCCCTCCACTTT	CTSSLSADSPLHF
TRBV7-9	NA	once	TRBJ1-3	TGTGCCAGCAGCTCACAGGGTCCTGGAAACACCATATATTTT	CASSSQGPGNTIYF
TRBV12-3/TRBV12-4	TRBD1	NA	TRBJ1-5	TGTGCCAGCAGTTTAAGGGGGGGGACAGACAGCAATCAGCCCCAGCATTTT	CASSLRGGTDSNQPQHF
TRBV7-3	NA	many	TRBJ2-1	TGTGCCAGCAGCTTAGGGATGAGCTCCTACAATGAGCAGTTCTTC	CASSLGMSSYNEQFF
TRBV2	NA	many	TRBJ1-4	TGTGCCAGCAACGCAGGCCTTGCTGAAAAACTGTTTTTT	CASNAGLAEKLFF
TRBV29-1	NA	many	TRBJ1-5	TGCAGCGTTAGCGCGGGCCATAGCAATCAGCCCCAGCATTTT	CSVSAGHSNQPQHF
TRBV28	TRBD1	many	TRBJ1-1	TGTGCCAGCAGACTCGACAGGGGGTTGGCTTTCTTT	CASRLDRGLAFF
TRBV20-1	TRBD2	NA	TRBJ2-5	TGCAGTGCTAGAGATGGCCTAGCGGGAAGGGAGACCCAGTACTTC	CSARDGLAGRETQYF
TRBV28	NA	many	TRBJ2-7	TGTGCCAGCAGTTTCCGTACGTACGAGCAGTACTTC	CASSFRTYEQYF
TRBV28	NA	many	TRBJ2-1	TGTGCCAGCAGCTTGAAAGGGAGGAATGAGCAGTTCTTC	CASSLKGRNEQFF
TRBV2	TRBD1	many	TRBJ1-2	TGTGCCAGCAGCACTCCAGGACAGGGGAATGGCTACACCTTC	CASSTPGQGNGYTF
TRBV2	NA	many	TRBJ1-2	TGTGCCAGTCACCCTCTGTTTCTCTATGGCTACACCTTC	CASHPLFLYGYTF
TRBV20-1	NA	many	TRBJ2-1	TGCAGTGCTAGTTCCGACTACAATGAGCAGTTCTTC	CSASSDYNEQFF